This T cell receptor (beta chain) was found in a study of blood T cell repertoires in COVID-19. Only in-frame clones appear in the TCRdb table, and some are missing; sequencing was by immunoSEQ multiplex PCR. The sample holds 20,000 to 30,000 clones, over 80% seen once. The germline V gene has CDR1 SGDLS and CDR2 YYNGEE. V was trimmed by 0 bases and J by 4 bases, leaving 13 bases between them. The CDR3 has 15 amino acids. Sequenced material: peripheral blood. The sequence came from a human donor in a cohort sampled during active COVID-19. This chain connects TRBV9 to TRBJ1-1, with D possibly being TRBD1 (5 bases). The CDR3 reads CASSVVGGIGTEAFF. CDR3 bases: TGTGCCAGCAGCGTAGTGGGGGGAATCGGCACTGAAGCTTTCTTT.